The rows below give T cell receptor beta chains drawn from one sample of a study of T cells in Graves' hyperthyroidism and ophthalmopathy. MiXCR, run by TCRdb on the multiplex PCR reads, gives a single entry per CDR3 protein. The sample contains some 400,000 distinct CDR3 sequences, approximately 13% of which appear only once. The sequenced sample was blood. These receptors were obtained from a woman in her sixties with Graves' hyperthyroidism. Each CDR3 is given with its conserved first and last residue. The order of the fields is V gene, clone size, D gene, J gene, CDR3 DNA, CDR3 protein. A D gene is named only where the DNA matches it firmly. Size is omitted from some rows. Given values are once, few, many or a class for expanded clones.

TRBV27	many	NA	TRBJ1-5	TGTGCCAGCAGTCCATTTTTTCGGGGGAGCAATCAGCCCCAGCATTTT	CASSPFFRGSNQPQHF
TRBV2	many	NA	TRBJ2-1	TGTGCCAGCAGTGAAGGAGTAGCGGCCTCCACCTACAATGAGCAGTTCTTC	CASSEGVAASTYNEQFF
TRBV24-1	many	NA	TRBJ2-2	TGTGCCACTCAAACAGATGACACCGGGGAGCTGTTTTTT	CATQTDDTGELFF
TRBV20-1	many	NA	TRBJ1-1	TGCAGTGCTTCCGGGCCCCAGAACACTGAAGCTTTCTTT	CSASGPQNTEAFF
TRBV10-2	few	NA	TRBJ1-4	TGCGCCAGCAGGGGGTATTCTAATGAAAAACTGTTTTTT	CASRGYSNEKLFF
TRBV5-1	NA	NA	TRBJ2-1	TGCGCCAGCAGCTTGGGGACCTATGAGCAGTTCTTC	CASSLGTYEQFF
TRBV2	many	NA	TRBJ2-1	TGTGCCAGCAGTGAGCTACCAGGGGAGGCCTACAATGAGCAGTTCTTC	CASSELPGEAYNEQFF
TRBV12-3/TRBV12-4	NA	TRBD2	TRBJ2-7	TGTGCCAGCAGTTTAGTAGCGGGAGTTTACGAGCAGTACTTC	CASSLVAGVYEQYF
TRBV27	many	TRBD2	TRBJ2-1	TGTGCCAGCAGTCTGGGGGGGAGCGGTCTGAGTGAGCAGTTCTTC	CASSLGGSGLSEQFF
TRBV2	once	NA	TRBJ2-5	TGTGCCAGTAGTGGGTTCGAACAAGAGACCCAGTACTTC	CASSGFEQETQYF
TRBV6-1	many	NA	TRBJ1-1	TGTGCCAGCAGCCCCGTCGGGACAACAATTATGACCACTGAAGCTTTCTTT	CASSPVGTTIMTTEAFF
TRBV28	many	TRBD2	TRBJ2-7	TGTGCCAGCAGTGCCCCTAGCGGGAGGAATTTCTACGAGCAGTACTTC	CASSAPSGRNFYEQYF
TRBV7-9	many	TRBD2	TRBJ2-7	TGTGCCGTACGAGGACTAGCGGGAGGTGGCGAGCAGTACTTC	CAVRGLAGGGEQYF
TRBV29-1	many	NA	TRBJ2-7	TGCAGCGCCCGGGACGAATACGAGCAGTACTTC	CSARDEYEQYF
TRBV10-3	NA	TRBD2	TRBJ2-3	TGTGCCATCAGTGGACTAGCGGGGACTAGCACAGATACGCAGTATTTT	CAISGLAGTSTDTQYF
TRBV12-3/TRBV12-4	NA	NA	TRBJ2-3	TGTGCCAGCAGTTTAGGGTCGGGAGAAGATACGCAGTATTTT	CASSLGSGEDTQYF
TRBV20-1	NA	TRBD1	TRBJ1-1	TGCAGTGCCGAACAGACAGGGTGGACTGAAGCTTTCTTT	CSAEQTGWTEAFF
TRBV6-2/TRBV6-3	NA	NA	TRBJ1-2	TGTGCCAGCAGTGGGGGCCTCTATGGCTACACCTTC	CASSGGLYGYTF
TRBV6-6	many	TRBD2	TRBJ2-1	TGTGCCAGCAGTTACTCAACTAGCGGGAGGGGTGGTGAGCAGTTCTTC	CASSYSTSGRGGEQFF
TRBV11-2	once	NA	TRBJ2-6	TGTGCCAGCAGCTTATCTTACCCAGGCCCGACCAACGTCCTGACTTTC	CASSLSYPGPTNVLTF
TRBV6-5	NA	TRBD1	TRBJ2-7	TGTGCCAGCAGTTACTCAGGGGCAGGGGGCTCCTACGAGCAGTACTTC	CASSYSGAGGSYEQYF
TRBV27	NA	NA	TRBJ2-3	TGTGCCAGCAGTTTATCCCCCGCTCCAGATACGCAGTATTTT	CASSLSPAPDTQYF
TRBV20-1	many	TRBD1	TRBJ1-2	TGCAGTGCTCCCCGGACAGGGCACTATGGCTACACCTTC	CSAPRTGHYGYTF
TRBV4-1	NA	NA	TRBJ2-1	TGCGCCAGCAGCCTAAAGACGAGGACGGGTTCCTACAATGAGCAGTTCTTC	CASSLKTRTGSYNEQFF
TRBV28	NA	TRBD1	TRBJ1-5	TGTGCCAGCAGGACTCCGGGACAGGGTCGTAGGCCCCAGCATTTT	CASRTPGQGRRPQHF
TRBV30	many	NA	TRBJ1-2	TGTGCCTGGAGTGTGGGGGGAGATGGCTACACCTTC	CAWSVGGDGYTF
TRBV27	many	TRBD2	TRBJ2-1	TGTGCCAGCACAGAGGGAGGGCCGCAGTTCTTC	CASTEGGPQFF
TRBV7-2	many	TRBD2	TRBJ2-3	TGTGCCAGCAGCATCAGGGGACTAGTCACAGATACGCAGTATTTT	CASSIRGLVTDTQYF
TRBV30	many	NA	TRBJ1-1	TGTGCCTGGAGTACCGGGATCCAGAACACTGAAGCTTTCTTT	CAWSTGIQNTEAFF
TRBV7-2	NA	TRBD2	TRBJ2-1	TGTGCCAGCAGACCTGGGACTAGCGGGGAGCAGTTCTTC	CASRPGTSGEQFF